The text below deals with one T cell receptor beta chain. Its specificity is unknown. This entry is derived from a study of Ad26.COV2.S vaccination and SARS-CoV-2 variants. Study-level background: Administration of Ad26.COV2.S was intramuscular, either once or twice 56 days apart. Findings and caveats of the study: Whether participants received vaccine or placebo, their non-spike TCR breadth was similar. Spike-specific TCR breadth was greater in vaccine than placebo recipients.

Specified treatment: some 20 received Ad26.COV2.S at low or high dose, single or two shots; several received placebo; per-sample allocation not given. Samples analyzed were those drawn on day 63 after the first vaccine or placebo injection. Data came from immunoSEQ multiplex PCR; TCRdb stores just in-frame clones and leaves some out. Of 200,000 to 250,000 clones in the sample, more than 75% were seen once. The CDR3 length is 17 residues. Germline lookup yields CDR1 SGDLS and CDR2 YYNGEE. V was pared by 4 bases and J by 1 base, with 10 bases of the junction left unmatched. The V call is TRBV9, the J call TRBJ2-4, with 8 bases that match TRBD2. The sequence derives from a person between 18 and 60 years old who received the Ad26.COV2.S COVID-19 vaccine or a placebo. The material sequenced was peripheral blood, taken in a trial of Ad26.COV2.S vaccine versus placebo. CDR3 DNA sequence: TGTGCCAGCAGCCCCGGGACACCGGGGGGGGCCAAAAACATTCAGTACTTC. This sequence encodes CASSPGTPGGAKNIQYF.